The clone carrying this T cell receptor (beta chain) was seen a handful of times. Treatment described: oral pan-JAK inhibitor, 5-10 mg twice daily. Extracted from the samples, RNA was reverse transcribed into cDNA to serve as the sequencing template. Here immunoSEQ multiplex PCR was the method, and the copy in TCRdb shows in-frame clones only, minus some. The sample lists 190,000 or so clones, around 50% occurring once. The entry originates in a study of CD8+ T cells in alopecia areata. Study in general: Severity among treated patients was scored by the percentage of scalp area affected.

Germline V gene data show CDR1 as SEHNR and CDR2 as FQNEAQ (reference sequence). This CDR3 spans 13 amino acids. After removal of 4 bases from V and 10 bases from J, the junction contained 5 bases not matched to a gene. The sample in question was CD8+ T cells sorted from blood, obtained at week 24, from a patient treated with tofacitinib. The rearrangement joins TRBV7-9 to TRBJ2-1; 9 nucleotides agree with TRBD1. The source is a human donor with alopecia areata. The CDR3 protein is CASSYTGGREQFF. The CDR3 DNA is TGTGCCAGCAGCTATACAGGGGGCAGGGAGCAGTTCTTC.